The present T cell receptor beta chain was sequenced within a study of shared clonotypes between healthy human individuals. Study observations and caveats: The authors expected sequencing depth to affect clonotype sharing among donors. On the whole, naive subsets had larger estimated richness than memory subsets had. Collection of samples was limited to blood; tissue repertoires likely differ.

A remark on this clone: The antigen is undetermined.

In the naive CD8 group, cells lacked CD45RO and were positively selected for CCR7, so terminally differentiated effector memory CD45RA+ cells were left out. Every contributor of samples was a Caucasian grown-up residing in Nashville, Tennessee. Produced via immunoSEQ multiplex PCR; TCRdb's table is partial and in-frame only. Of about 2.2 million clones in the sample, 80% to 95% were seen once. The clonotype was recovered from a man aged 18 to 29 in good health. Some clones in this sample may be carry-over from other donors' samples. Sequencing was done on a sample of naive CD8+ T cells from PBMCs.

CDR3 sequence reads: CASSYEDSAHNEAFF. The DNA of the CDR3 is TGTGCCAGCAGTTACGAAGACAGTGCGCATAATGAAGCTTTCTTT. The chain recombines TRBV6-5 with TRBJ1-1; possibly TRBD1 for D (5 bases). This CDR3 comprises 15 residues. Trimming pared 2 bases from V and 7 bases from J, leaving 17 bases between. Germline values: CDR1 MNHEY, CDR2 SVGAGI.